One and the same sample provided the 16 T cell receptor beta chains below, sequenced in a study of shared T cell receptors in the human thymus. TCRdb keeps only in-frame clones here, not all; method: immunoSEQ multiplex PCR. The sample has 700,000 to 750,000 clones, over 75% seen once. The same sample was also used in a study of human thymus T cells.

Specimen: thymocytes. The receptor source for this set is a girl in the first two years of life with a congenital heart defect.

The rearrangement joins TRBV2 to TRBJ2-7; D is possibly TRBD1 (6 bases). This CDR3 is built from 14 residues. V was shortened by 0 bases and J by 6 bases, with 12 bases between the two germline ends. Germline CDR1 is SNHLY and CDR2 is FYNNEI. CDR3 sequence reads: CASSEAEQGPEQYF. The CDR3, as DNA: TGTGCCAGCAGTGAAGCGGAACAGGGACCCGAGCAGTACTTC.

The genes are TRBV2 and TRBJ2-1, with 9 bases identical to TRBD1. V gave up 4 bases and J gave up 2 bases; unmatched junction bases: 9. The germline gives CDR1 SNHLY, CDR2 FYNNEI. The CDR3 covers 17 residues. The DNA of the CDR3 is TGTGCCAGCAGTGCCTTTCGGACAGGGGCGGCCTACAATGAGCAGTTCTTC. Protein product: CASSAFRTGAAYNEQFF.

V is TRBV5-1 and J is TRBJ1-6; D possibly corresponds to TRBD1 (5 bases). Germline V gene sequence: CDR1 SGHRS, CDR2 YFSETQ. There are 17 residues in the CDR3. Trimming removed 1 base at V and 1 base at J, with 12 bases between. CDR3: CASSLHRLRSYNSPLHF. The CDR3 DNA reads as TGCGCCAGCAGCTTGCACAGGCTTAGGTCCTATAATTCACCCCTCCACTTT.

The CDR3 loop reads CASRMTGGPNYGYTF. In DNA, the CDR3 is TGTGCCAGCAGAATGACAGGGGGCCCTAACTATGGCTACACCTTC. The rearrangement links TRBV5-4 to TRBJ1-2, with TRBD1 identical over 10 bases. CDR1 and CDR2 from the germline V gene are SGHNT and YYREEE (reference sequence). With 5 bases clipped from V and 0 bases from J, the junction kept 4 bases outside the gene matches. The CDR3 consists of 15 residues.

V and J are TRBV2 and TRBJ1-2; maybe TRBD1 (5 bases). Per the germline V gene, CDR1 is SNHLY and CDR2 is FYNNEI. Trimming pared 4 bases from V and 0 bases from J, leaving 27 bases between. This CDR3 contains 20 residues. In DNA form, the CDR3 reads TGTGCCAGCAGTGGGCTTGTAGGAGTCGGGAGGGGAGACTCTAACTATGGCTACACCTTC. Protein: CASSGLVGVGRGDSNYGYTF.

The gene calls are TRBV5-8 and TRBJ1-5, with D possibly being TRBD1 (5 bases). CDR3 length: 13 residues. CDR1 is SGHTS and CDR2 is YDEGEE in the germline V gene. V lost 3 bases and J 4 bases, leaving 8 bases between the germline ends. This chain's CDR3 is CASSSTDNQPQHF. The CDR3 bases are TGTGCCAGCAGCTCGACAGATAATCAGCCCCAGCATTTT.

CDR3 DNA sequence: TGTGCCAGCAGCGTCCAGGGGAAGAAATGGGGCTACACCTTC. Its protein product is CASSVQGKKWGYTF. The chain uses TRBV6-5 and TRBJ1-2; D may be TRBD1 (6 bases). There are 14 residues in the CDR3. The V gene lost 6 bases and the J gene lost 8 bases, with 19 bases spanning the gap. CDR1 is MNHEY and CDR2 is SVGAGI in the germline V gene.

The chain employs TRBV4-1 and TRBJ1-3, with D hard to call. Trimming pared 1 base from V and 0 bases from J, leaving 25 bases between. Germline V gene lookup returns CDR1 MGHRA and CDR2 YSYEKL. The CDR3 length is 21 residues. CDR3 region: CASSQGAFSRFPGFSGNTIYF. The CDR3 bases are TGCGCCAGCAGCCAAGGGGCCTTTAGTCGGTTCCCGGGGTTCTCTGGAAACACCATATATTTT.

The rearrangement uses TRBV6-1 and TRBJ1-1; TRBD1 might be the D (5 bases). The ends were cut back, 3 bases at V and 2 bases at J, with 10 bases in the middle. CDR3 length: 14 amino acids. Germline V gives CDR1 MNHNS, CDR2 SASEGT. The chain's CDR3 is CASSERDYNTEAFF. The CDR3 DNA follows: TGTGCCAGCAGTGAGAGGGACTATAACACTGAAGCTTTCTTT.

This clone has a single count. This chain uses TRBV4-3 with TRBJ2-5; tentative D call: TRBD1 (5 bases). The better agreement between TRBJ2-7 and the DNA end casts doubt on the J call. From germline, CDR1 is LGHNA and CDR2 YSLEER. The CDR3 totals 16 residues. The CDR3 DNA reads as TGCGCCAGCAGCCAAGCAAAACTACAGGAGACCTACGAGCAGTACTTC. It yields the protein CASSQAKLQETYEQYF.

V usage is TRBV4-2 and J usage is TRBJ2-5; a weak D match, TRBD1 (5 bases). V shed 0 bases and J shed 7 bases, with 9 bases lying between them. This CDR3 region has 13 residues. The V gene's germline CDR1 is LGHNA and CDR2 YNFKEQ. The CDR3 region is CASSQEGRGTQYF. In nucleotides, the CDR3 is TGTGCCAGCAGCCAAGAGGGGCGCGGGACCCAGTACTTC.

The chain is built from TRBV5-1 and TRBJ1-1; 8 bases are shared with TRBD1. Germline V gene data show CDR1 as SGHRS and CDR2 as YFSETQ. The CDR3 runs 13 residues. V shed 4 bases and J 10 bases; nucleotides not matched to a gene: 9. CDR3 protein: CASSLGTGQGAFF. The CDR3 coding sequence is TGCGCCAGCAGCCTCGGGACAGGACAAGGAGCTTTCTTT. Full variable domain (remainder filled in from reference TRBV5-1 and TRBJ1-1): KAGVTQTPRYLIKTRGQQVTLSCSPISGHRSVSWYQQTPGQGLQFLFEYFSETQRNKGNFPGRFSGRQFSNSRSEMNVSTLELGDSALYLCASSLGTGQGAFFGQGTRLTVV.

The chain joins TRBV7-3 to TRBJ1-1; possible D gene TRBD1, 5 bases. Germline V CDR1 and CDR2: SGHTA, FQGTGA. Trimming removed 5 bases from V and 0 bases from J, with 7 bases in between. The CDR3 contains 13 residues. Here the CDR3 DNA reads TGTGCCAGCAGCACACAGGTGAACACTGAAGCTTTCTTT. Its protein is CASSTQVNTEAFF. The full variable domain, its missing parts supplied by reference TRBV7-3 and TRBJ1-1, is GAGVSQTPSNKVTEKGKYVELRCDPISGHTALYWYRQSLGQGPEFLIYFQGTGAADDSGLPNDRFFAVRPEGSVSTLKIQRTERGDSAVYLCASSTQVNTEAFFGQGTRLTVV.

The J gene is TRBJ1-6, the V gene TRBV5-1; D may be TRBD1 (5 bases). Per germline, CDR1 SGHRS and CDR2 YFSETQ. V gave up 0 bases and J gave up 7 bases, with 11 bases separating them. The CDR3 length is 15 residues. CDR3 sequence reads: CASSLGGRGNSPLHF. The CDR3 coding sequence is TGCGCCAGCAGCTTGGGAGGCCGGGGGAATTCACCCCTCCACTTT.

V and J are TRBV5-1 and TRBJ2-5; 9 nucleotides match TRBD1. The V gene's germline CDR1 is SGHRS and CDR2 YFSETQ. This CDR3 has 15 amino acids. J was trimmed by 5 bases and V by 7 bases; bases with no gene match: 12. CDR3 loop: CASGPGQGFRETQYF. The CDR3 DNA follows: TGCGCCAGCGGCCCGGGACAGGGTTTTAGGGAGACCCAGTACTTC.

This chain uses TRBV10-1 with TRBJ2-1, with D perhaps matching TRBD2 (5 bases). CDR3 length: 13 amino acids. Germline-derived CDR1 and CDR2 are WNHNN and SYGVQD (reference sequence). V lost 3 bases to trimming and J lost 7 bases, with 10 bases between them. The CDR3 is CASSERRENEQFF. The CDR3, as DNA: TGCGCCAGCAGTGAACGAAGGGAGAATGAGCAGTTCTTC.